Reported below is one TCR beta chain. A Seattle source enrolled patients during active infection and followed them longitudinally. In the source study's methods: The authors estimated nucleated cell counts from reference gene primer amplification. Generated by immunoSEQ multiplex PCR, the TCRdb table keeps only in-frame clones and is missing some. V, J and clone size are taken as reported in that table, and D and trimming were inferred from the DNA itself. The sample carries tens of thousands of clones, around 85% recorded once. The data derive from a study of blood T cell repertoires in COVID-19. Study background: The origin of the acute and convalescent COVID-19 samples was the United States, Italy and Spain. T cells, B-cell-depleted T cells, or PBMCs supplied cDNA or gDNA.

Germline CDR1 and CDR2: SNHLY and FYNNEI. This CDR3 has 16 residues. The ends lost 8 bases at V and 1 base at J; junction bases unmatched: 7. What was sequenced was peripheral blood. The rearrangement uses TRBV2 and TRBJ2-1, with TRBD2 matching over 11 bases. The clonotype comes from a woman of 80 years or more with COVID-19, enrolled during active disease. The CDR3 spells CASSRLAGLSYNEQFF. CDR3 nucleotides: TGTGCCAGCTCGAGACTAGCGGGACTTTCCTACAATGAGCAGTTCTTC.